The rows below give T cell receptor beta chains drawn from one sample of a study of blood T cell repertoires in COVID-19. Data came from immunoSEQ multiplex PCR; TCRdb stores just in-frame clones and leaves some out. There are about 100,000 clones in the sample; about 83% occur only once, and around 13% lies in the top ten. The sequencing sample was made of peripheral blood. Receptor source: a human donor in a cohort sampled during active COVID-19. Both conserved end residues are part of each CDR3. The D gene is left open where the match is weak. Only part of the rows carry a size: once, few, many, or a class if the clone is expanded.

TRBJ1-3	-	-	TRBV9	CASSVRSGNTIYF	TGTGCCAGCAGCGTGCGGAGCGGAAACACCATATATTTT
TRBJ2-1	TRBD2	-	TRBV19	CASKGTSGRHEQFF	TGTGCCAGTAAGGGGACTAGCGGGAGACATGAGCAGTTCTTC
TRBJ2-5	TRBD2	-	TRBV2	CATAGGLQETQYF	TGTGCCACCGCGGGGGGGCTACAAGAGACCCAGTACTTC
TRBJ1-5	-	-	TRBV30	CAWSPLGQPNQPQHF	TGTGCCTGGAGTCCTTTAGGACAGCCCAATCAGCCCCAGCATTTT
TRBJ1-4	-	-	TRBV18	CASSPGPEKLFF	TGTGCCAGCTCACCGGGGCCAGAAAAACTGTTTTTT
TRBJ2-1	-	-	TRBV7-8	CASKWGGAINEQFF	TGTGCCAGCAAGTGGGGCGGAGCGATCAATGAGCAGTTCTTC
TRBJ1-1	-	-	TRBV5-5	CASSFPGGGRDTEAFF	TGTGCCAGCAGCTTCCCCGGTGGGGGCCGGGACACTGAAGCTTTCTTT
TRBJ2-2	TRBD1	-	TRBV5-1	CASSQTGVNTGELFF	TGCGCCAGCAGCCAGACAGGGGTGAACACCGGGGAGCTGTTTTTT
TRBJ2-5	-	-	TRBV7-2	CASSFRLGQLQETQYF	TGTGCCAGCAGCTTTCGTTTGGGACAACTTCAAGAGACCCAGTACTTC
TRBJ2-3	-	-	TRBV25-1	CASSPFEFIGTDTQYF	TGTGCCAGCAGTCCATTTGAGTTCATCGGCACAGATACGCAGTATTTT
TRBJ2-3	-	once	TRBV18	CASSDRGDTQYF	TGTGCCAGCTCAGACCGGGGGGATACGCAGTATTTT
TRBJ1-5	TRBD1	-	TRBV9	CASSIGTGMGQPQHF	TGTGCCAGCAGCATAGGGACAGGGATGGGTCAGCCCCAGCATTTT